One sample yielded the 25 T cell receptor beta chains listed below, sequenced in a study of blood T cell repertoires in COVID-19. The protocol was immunoSEQ multiplex PCR, while the TCRdb copy is restricted to in-frame clones and leaves out a portion. The sample yields around 100,000 clones, roughly 90% seen once. Material: peripheral blood. Every receptor here comes from a woman in her sixties with acute or convalescent COVID-19.

The gene calls are TRBV5-1 and TRBJ2-1; D is unclear. The CDR3 contains 15 residues. Trimming left V 1 base short and J 8 bases short, with 16 bases between. Germline V gene lookup returns CDR1 SGHRS and CDR2 YFSETQ. The CDR3 sequence is CASSLKGPGWDEQFF. The CDR3 DNA reads as TGCGCCAGCAGCTTGAAAGGCCCAGGATGGGATGAGCAGTTCTTC. The full variable domain, in which reference TRBV5-1 and TRBJ2-1 provide the parts outside the CDR3, is KAGVTQTPRYLIKTRGQQVTLSCSPISGHRSVSWYQQTPGQGLQFLFEYFSETQRNKGNFPGRFSGRQFSNSRSEMNVSTLELGDSALYLCASSLKGPGWDEQFFGPGTRLTVL.

This rearrangement joins TRBV23-1 to TRBJ2-7; the D is unclear. TRBV23-1 belongs to the ORF category, with a function that is uncertain. CDR3 length: 15 residues. With 0 bases removed from V and 0 bases from J, the gap between germline ends came to 9 bases. This CDR3 is CASSQSNRSSYEQYV. The CDR3 DNA is TGCGCCAGCAGTCAATCGAACAGAAGCTCCTACGAGCAGTACGTC.

V and J are TRBV10-3 and TRBJ2-7, with 7 positions matching TRBD1. J lost 2 bases, V lost 3 bases, and 1 base had no gene match. The CDR3 covers 13 residues. Per the germline V gene, CDR1 is ENHRY and CDR2 is SYGVKD. As DNA, the CDR3 is TGTGCCATCAGTGACGGGACAGCCTACGAGCAGTACTTC. Protein: CAISDGTAYEQYF.

Here the CDR3 reads CATTGGGTQYF. CDR3 in DNA: TGTGCCACCACCGGGGGGGGTACGCAGTATTTT. The chain links TRBV6-5 to TRBJ2-3; 8 bases are a match to TRBD2. CDR1 MNHEY and CDR2 SVGAGI come from the germline V gene. The CDR3 loop spans 11 amino acids. The V gene end was trimmed by 10 bases and the J gene end by 8 bases; junction bases not matched to a gene: 5.

This chain links TRBV4-2 with TRBJ1-2; 9 bases line up with TRBD1. After removal of 0 bases from V and 2 bases from J, the junction contained 4 bases not matched to a gene. The CDR3 length is 16 residues. In germline, CDR1 is LGHNA, CDR2 YNFKEQ. CDR3 protein: CASSQEGTGFNYGYTF. The DNA of the CDR3 is TGTGCCAGCAGCCAAGAGGGGACAGGGTTCAACTATGGCTACACCTTC.

The rearrangement uses TRBV19 and TRBJ2-5; tentatively, D is TRBD2 (6 bases). The germline V gene has CDR1 LNHDA and CDR2 SQIVND (reference sequence). V gave up 1 base and J gave up 1 base, with 13 bases separating them. The CDR3 contains 16 residues. In DNA, the CDR3 is TGTGCCAGTAGTATAGTGTCCGGGAGCCCCCAAGAGACCCAGTACTTC. This encodes CASSIVSGSPQETQYF. Combining the CDR3 with reference TRBV19 and TRBJ2-5 gives the whole variable domain DGGITQSPKYLFRKEGQNVTLSCEQNLNHDAMYWYRQDPGQGLRLIYYSQIVNDFQKGDIAEGYSVSREKKESFPLTVTSAQKNPTAFYLCASSIVSGSPQETQYFGPGTRLLVL.

V is TRBV2 and J is TRBJ2-5; 7 bases fit TRBD1. Germline loops: CDR1 SNHLY, CDR2 FYNNEI. Germline trimming cut 2 bases from V and 1 base from J; bases unmatched to any gene: 1. CDR3 length: 14 amino acids. The CDR3 DNA reads as TGTGCCAGCAGTGAATGGGACAGCCAAGAGACCCAGTACTTC. Its translation is CASSEWDSQETQYF. The full variable domain, its missing parts supplied by reference TRBV2 and TRBJ2-5, is EPEVTQTPSHQVTQMGQEVILRCVPISNHLYFYWYRQILGQKVEFLVSFYNNEISEKSEIFDDQFSVERPDGSNFTLKIRSTKLEDSAMYFCASSEWDSQETQYFGPGTRLLVL.

V gene TRBV6-5 combines with J gene TRBJ2-7, with 8 nucleotides matching TRBD2. Looked up from germline, CDR1 is MNHEY and CDR2 is SVGAGI. The V gene end was trimmed by 5 bases and the J gene end by 2 bases; junction bases not matched to a gene: 5. The CDR3 extends over 14 amino acids. CDR3 region: CASSITSGTYEQYV. The DNA of the CDR3 is TGTGCCAGCAGTATAACTAGCGGCACCTACGAGCAGTACGTC.

This chain links TRBV25-1 with TRBJ1-3, with TRBD1 as a possible D gene (5 bases). Per germline, CDR1 MGHDK and CDR2 SYGVNS. The CDR3 sequence is 15 residues long. Trimming shortened V by 1 base and J by 0 bases, and 7 bases separated the two germline ends. In nucleotides, the CDR3 is TGTGCCAGCAGTGAATTGGGGCCCTCTGGAAACACCATATATTTT. Protein product: CASSELGPSGNTIYF. Complete variable domain (other parts from reference TRBV25-1 and TRBJ1-3): EADIYQTPRYLVIGTGKKITLECSQTMGHDKMYWYQQDPGMELHLIHYSYGVNSTEKGDLSSESTVSRIRTEHFPLTLESARPSHTSQYLCASSELGPSGNTIYFGEGSWLTVV.

V is TRBV3-1 (or the pseudogene TRBV3-2) and J is TRBJ2-1; 8 nucleotides align to TRBD2. The CDR3 totals 17 residues. The ends lost 4 bases at V and 8 bases at J; junction bases unmatched: 16. Germline values: CDR1 LGHDT, CDR2 YNNKEL (reference sequence). This CDR3 reads CASSRDGSGSGSDEQFF. The CDR3 bases are TGTGCCAGCAGCCGGGACGGGAGCGGGAGTGGCTCCGATGAGCAGTTCTTC.

The chain couples TRBV28 to TRBJ2-7, with 9 positions matching TRBD2. This CDR3 contains 18 residues. The V segment lost 5 bases and the J segment 1 base; nucleotides outside the gene matches: 15. Germline values: CDR1 MDHEN, CDR2 SYDVKM. CDR3 nucleotide sequence: TGTGCCAGCAGTCCCATAATTTCCACTAGCGGGCCGTCCTACGAGCAGTACTTC. This gives the protein CASSPIISTSGPSYEQYF.

The sample holds one count of this clone. This chain links TRBV5-4 with TRBJ2-5, with 9 bases that match TRBD2. Losses at the gene ends were 3 bases for V and 1 base for J; bases not matched to a gene: 10. This CDR3 contains 17 residues. Germline assignment: CDR1 SGHNT and CDR2 YYREEE (reference sequence). Here the CDR3 DNA reads TGTGCCAGCAGCTCTGGGGGGCGACTAGCGGCCCAAGAGACCCAGTACTTC. This sequence encodes CASSSGGRLAAQETQYF.

The chain joins TRBV6-5 to TRBJ1-4, with a tentative D call TRBD1 (5 bases). Germline-derived CDR1 and CDR2 are MNHEY and SVGAGI. This CDR3 is 10 amino acids long. V gave up 10 bases and J gave up 13 bases, with 13 bases separating them. CDR3: CANRGVGLFF. CDR3 nucleotides: TGTGCCAATCGGGGGGTCGGACTGTTTTTT.

The rearrangement links TRBV18 to TRBJ2-2, with 9 positions matching TRBD1. Germline values: CDR1 KGHSH, CDR2 LQKENI. This CDR3 spans 18 amino acids. V dropped 2 bases and J dropped 2; count of bases not matched to a gene: 9. CDR3 sequence reads: CASSPATTGGGNTGELFF. CDR3 DNA: TGTGCCAGCTCACCAGCAACGACAGGGGGAGGAAACACCGGGGAGCTGTTTTTT.

The rearrangement joins TRBV19 to TRBJ2-1; a weak D match, TRBD1 (7 bases). The CDR3 runs to 15 residues. CDR1 LNHDA and CDR2 SQIVND come from the germline V gene (reference sequence). The V gene lost 3 bases and the J gene lost 10 bases, with 19 bases spanning the gap. CDR3: CASSIRTQGGGEQFF. The CDR3 nucleotides are TGTGCCAGTAGTATTCGGACGCAGGGGGGAGGCGAGCAGTTCTTC.

The chain links TRBV5-4 to TRBJ2-1, with 12 bases fitting TRBD2. V shed 4 bases and J 8 bases; nucleotides not matched to a gene: 7. The germline gives CDR1 SGHNT, CDR2 YYREEE (reference sequence). The CDR3 length is 15 residues. Written as DNA, the CDR3 is TGTGCCAGCAGCCTGGGAACTAGCGGGAGGTATGAGCAGTTCTTC. This translates into CASSLGTSGRYEQFF.

This clone is a singleton in its sample. The chain combines TRBV29-1 with TRBJ1-2; TRBD1 matches at 9 bases. V was clipped by 7 bases and J by 7 bases; unmatched bases: 10. Germline V gene data show CDR1 as SQVTM and CDR2 as ANQGSEA. The CDR3 runs 13 residues. The CDR3 reads CSEGQGPAGGYTF. DNA for the CDR3: TGCAGCGAGGGACAGGGACCGGCGGGTGGCTACACCTTC. The full variable domain, in which reference TRBV29-1 and TRBJ1-2 provide the parts outside the CDR3, is SAVISQKPSRDICQRGTSLTIQCQVDSQVTMMFWYRQQPGQSLTLIATANQGSEATYESGFVIDKFPISRPNLTFSTLTVSNMSPEDSSIYLCSEGQGPAGGYTFGSGTRLTVV.

The genes are TRBV7-9 and TRBJ1-4; D is possibly TRBD1 (6 bases). The ends were cut back, 1 base at V and 12 bases at J, with 12 bases in the middle. Germline CDR1 is SEHNR and CDR2 is FQNEAQ (reference sequence). There are 13 residues in the CDR3. As DNA, the CDR3 is TGTGCCAGCAGCTTAGGTGGGACACTAGAACTGTTTTTT. Protein: CASSLGGTLELFF.

The genes are TRBV10-3 and TRBJ1-4, with 9 positions matching TRBD1. J was trimmed by 4 bases and V by 2 bases; bases with no gene match: 2. The CDR3 has 15 residues. The germline gives CDR1 ENHRY, CDR2 SYGVKD. The CDR3 region is CAISEGDRDNEKLFF. The CDR3 region has the DNA TGTGCCATCAGTGAGGGGGACAGGGATAATGAAAAACTGTTTTTT.

The chain is built from TRBV30 and TRBJ1-2; possible D gene TRBD1, 6 bases. V dropped 2 bases and J dropped 8 bases, with 12 bases sitting between them. The CDR3 is 12 amino acids. Per the germline V gene, CDR1 is GTSNPN and CDR2 is SVGIG (reference sequence). The CDR3 region has the DNA TGTGCCTGGAGTCTGGGGGCGCAAGGCTACACCTTC. Translated, it gives CAWSLGAQGYTF.

In its sample, this clone was seen once. The chain couples TRBV9 to TRBJ2-1, with TRBD2 matching over 7 bases. The CDR3 has 13 amino acids. V lost 4 bases to trimming and J lost 6 bases; unmatched junction nucleotides: 4. Germline-derived CDR1 and CDR2 are SGDLS and YYNGEE. In DNA form, the CDR3 reads TGTGCCAGCAGCCGGGGGACTACCAATGAGCAGTTCTTC. This gives the protein CASSRGTTNEQFF.

This chain links TRBV2 with TRBJ1-4; 7 positions agree with TRBD1. CDR3 size: 12 residues. V shed 7 bases and J 8 bases; nucleotides not matched to a gene: 4. Germline V gene lookup returns CDR1 SNHLY and CDR2 FYNNEI. CDR3 residues: CASNDRDEKLFF. The CDR3 DNA follows: TGTGCCAGCAACGACAGGGACGAAAAACTGTTTTTT.

CDR3 protein: CASSFEDSSYNEQFF. The CDR3 DNA follows: TGTGCCAGCAGTTTTGAGGACTCCTCCTACAATGAGCAGTTCTTC. The rearrangement links TRBV28 to TRBJ2-1; a weak D match, TRBD2 (5 bases). Trimming took 3 bases from V and 0 from J, leaving 9 bases between them. Germline values: CDR1 MDHEN, CDR2 SYDVKM. The CDR3 loop spans 15 amino acids.

V usage is TRBV18 and J usage is TRBJ2-5, with 7 nucleotides matching TRBD1. The V gene's germline CDR1 is KGHSH and CDR2 LQKENI. The CDR3 is 15 amino acids. After removal of 0 bases from V and 5 bases from J, the junction contained 6 bases not matched to a gene. The CDR3 DNA reads as TGTGCCAGCTCACCACCGTCAACAGGGGTTGAGACCCAGTACTTC. Protein product: CASSPPSTGVETQYF.

The rearrangement joins TRBV7-9 to TRBJ1-1, with no clear D. Germline-derived CDR1 and CDR2 are SEHNR and FQNEAQ (reference sequence). The V gene lost 3 bases and the J gene lost 0 bases, with 5 bases spanning the gap. CDR3 length: 13 amino acids. CDR3 sequence: CASSLRMNTEAFF. The CDR3 coding sequence is TGTGCCAGCAGCTTGAGAATGAACACTGAAGCTTTCTTT.